This T cell receptor (beta chain) was observed in a study of cytomegalovirus exposure and HLA in healthy donors. General study points: Serostatus for CMV was the only available immune exposure information. Among CMV-associated TCR beta chains, most appeared HLA-restricted in a later analysis.

V shed 7 bases and J shed 1 base, with 8 bases lying between them. The length of the CDR3 is 12 residues. From germline, CDR1 is MNHEY and CDR2 SVGAGI. On this clone itself: The antigen is undetermined.

The PCR was carried out with 60 Vbeta primers and 13 Jbeta primers. Some clones are missing from TCRdb's copy, which holds only in-frame ones; the method was immunoSEQ multiplex PCR. The profile covers some 150,000 clones, with roughly 80% appearing a single time and 3.4% taken by the ten largest. Though probably carrying unrecorded immune exposures, donors were nominally healthy at sampling. The V gene is TRBV6-5, the J gene TRBJ2-7, with D maybe TRBD1 (5 bases). The sample comprised PBMCs. The sequence was collected from a male donor in good health and CMV-seronegative. CDR3 amino acids: CASNQGSYEQYF. CDR3 coding DNA: TGTGCCAGCAATCAGGGATCCTACGAGCAGTACTTC.